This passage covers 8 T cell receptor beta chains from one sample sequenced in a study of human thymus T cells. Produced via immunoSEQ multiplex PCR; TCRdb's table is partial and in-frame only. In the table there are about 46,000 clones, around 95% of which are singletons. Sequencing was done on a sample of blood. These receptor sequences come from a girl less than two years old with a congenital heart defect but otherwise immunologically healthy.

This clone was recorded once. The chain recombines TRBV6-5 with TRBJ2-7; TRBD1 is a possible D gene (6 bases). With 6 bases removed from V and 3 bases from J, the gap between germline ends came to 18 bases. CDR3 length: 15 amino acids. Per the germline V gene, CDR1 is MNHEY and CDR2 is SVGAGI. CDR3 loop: CASSQAYGTNYEQYF. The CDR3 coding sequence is TGTGCCAGCAGCCAAGCGTACGGGACAAACTACGAGCAGTACTTC.

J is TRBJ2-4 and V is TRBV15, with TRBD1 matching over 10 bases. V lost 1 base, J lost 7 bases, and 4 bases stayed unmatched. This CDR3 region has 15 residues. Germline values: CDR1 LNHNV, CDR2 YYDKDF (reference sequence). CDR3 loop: CATSRGLDRGNIQYF. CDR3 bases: TGTGCCACCAGCAGAGGCCTGGACAGGGGGAACATTCAGTACTTC.

The CDR3 loop is CASSLGGLLDTQYF. The CDR3 DNA reads as TGTGCCAGCAGCTTAGGTGGGCTGTTAGATACGCAGTATTTT. V gene TRBV7-2 combines with J gene TRBJ2-3, with D unclear. Deletions cut 1 base from V and 5 bases from J, with 10 bases between. The CDR3 consists of 14 residues. Per germline, CDR1 SGHTA and CDR2 FQGNSA.

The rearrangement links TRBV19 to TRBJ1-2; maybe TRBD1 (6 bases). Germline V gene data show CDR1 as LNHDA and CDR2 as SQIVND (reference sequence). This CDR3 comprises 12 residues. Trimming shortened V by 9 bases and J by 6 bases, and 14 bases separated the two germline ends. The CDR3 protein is CASEGGKDGYTF. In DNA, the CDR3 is TGTGCCAGCGAGGGGGGGAAGGATGGCTACACCTTC.

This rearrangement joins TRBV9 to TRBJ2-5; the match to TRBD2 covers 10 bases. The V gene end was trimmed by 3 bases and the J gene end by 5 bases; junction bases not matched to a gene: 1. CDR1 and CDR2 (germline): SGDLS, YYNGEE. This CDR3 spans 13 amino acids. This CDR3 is CASSATSGETQYF. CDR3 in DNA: TGTGCCAGCAGCGCGACTAGCGGGGAGACCCAGTACTTC.

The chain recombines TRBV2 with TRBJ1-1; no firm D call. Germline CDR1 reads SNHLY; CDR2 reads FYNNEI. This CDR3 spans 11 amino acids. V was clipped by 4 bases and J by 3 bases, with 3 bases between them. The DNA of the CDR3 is TGTGCCAGCAGTGCCGACACTGAAGCTTTCTTT. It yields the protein CASSADTEAFF.

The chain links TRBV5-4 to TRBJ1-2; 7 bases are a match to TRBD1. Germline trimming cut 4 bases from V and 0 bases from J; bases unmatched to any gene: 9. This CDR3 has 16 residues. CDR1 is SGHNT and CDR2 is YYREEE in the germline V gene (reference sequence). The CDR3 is CASSNFGQEANYGYTF. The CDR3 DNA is TGTGCCAGCAGCAATTTTGGACAGGAAGCTAACTATGGCTACACCTTC. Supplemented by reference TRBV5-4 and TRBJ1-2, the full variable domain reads ETGVTQSPTHLIKTRGQQVTLRCSSQSGHNTVSWYQQALGQGPQFIFQYYREEENGRGNFPPRFSGLQFPNYSSELNVNALELDDSALYLCASSNFGQEANYGYTFGSGTRLTVV.

CDR3 sequence (DNA): TGCAGCGTTATACAGAACGCGAACACCGGGGAGCTGTTTTTT. Translating gives CSVIQNANTGELFF. The chain employs TRBV29-1 and TRBJ2-2; D gene ambiguous. CDR3 length: 14 amino acids. Germline V gene sequence: CDR1 SQVTM, CDR2 ANQGSEA. The V and J ends lost 5 bases and 0 bases respectively, with 10 bases between them.